This TCR beta chain was captured by sequencing in a study of cytomegalovirus exposure and HLA in healthy donors. A multiplex PCR was run with 60 Vbeta primers and 13 Jbeta primers. Sequencing used immunoSEQ multiplex PCR; TCRdb keeps in-frame clones, though not all of them. Of roughly 120,000 clones listed, around 76% are singletons. As concerns this clone: The antigen remains undetermined.

Germline V gene lookup returns CDR1 MNHEY and CDR2 SMNVEV (reference sequence). CDR3 size: 13 residues. After removal of 5 bases from V and 11 bases from J, the junction contained 8 bases not matched to a gene. Findings of the study overall: More clonal expansion characterized HLA-associated TCR beta chains than equally common others in a later analysis. Some TCR beta chains (about 170 of them) were listed as cytomegalovirus-associated. Among TCR sequences, most were rare, though some public TCRs appeared in many donors. For TCR beta chains, V- and J-gene trimming was later linked to a missense DCLRE1C variant.

Sequencing was performed on PBMCs. The chain employs TRBV27 and TRBJ2-5, with TRBD1 matching 10 bases. The receptor was derived from a woman aged 60-75 years in good health and CMV-seropositive. The CDR3 region is CASSVGQGWEQYF. The DNA of the CDR3 is TGTGCCAGCAGTGTGGGACAGGGGTGGGAGCAGTACTTC.